These 29 T cell receptor beta chains originate from one sample sequenced in a study of shared clonotypes between healthy human individuals. The table came from immunoSEQ multiplex PCR; TCRdb's copy has only in-frame clones and leaves some out. The data contain about 2,500,000 clones, over 85% of them singletons. The sequencing input was naive CD4+ T cells sorted from blood. As to subset: CD45RA+ positively selected. Receptor source: a man younger than 30 in good health.

This chain joins TRBV19 and TRBJ1-1; a possible D gene is TRBD1 (5 bases). Germline loops: CDR1 LNHDA, CDR2 SQIVND (reference sequence). The CDR3 loop spans 15 amino acids. V lost 7 bases, J lost 5 bases, and 20 bases lay in between. The CDR3 loop is CASNIISGGRTEAFF. CDR3 sequence (DNA): TGTGCCAGTAACATCATAAGCGGGGGGAGGACTGAAGCTTTCTTT.

The chain uses TRBV5-4 and TRBJ2-2, with 11 positions matching TRBD1. V lost 2 bases and J lost 4; bases outside the gene matches: 4. CDR1 and CDR2 from the germline V gene are SGHNT and YYREEE (reference sequence). The CDR3 loop spans 16 amino acids. CDR3 DNA sequence: TGTGCCAGCAGCTTAGGGACAGGGGGTGTCACCGGGGAGCTGTTTTTT. Protein product: CASSLGTGGVTGELFF.

J is TRBJ1-1 and V is TRBV5-1, with a possible D match to TRBD1 (5 bases). The germline V gene encodes CDR1 SGHRS and CDR2 YFSETQ. This CDR3 has 17 residues. V was cut by 2 bases and J by 1 base, with 18 bases left in between. The CDR3 reads CASSLAGKKGRNTEAFF. The CDR3 DNA reads as TGCGCCAGCAGCTTAGCTGGGAAAAAGGGGAGGAACACTGAAGCTTTCTTT.

This chain uses TRBV6-5 with TRBJ2-7, with 11 nucleotides matching TRBD1. CDR3 size: 15 residues. The germline V gene has CDR1 MNHEY and CDR2 SVGAGI. The junction had 8 bases not matched to a gene; V was cut back by 6 bases and J by 4 bases. Here the CDR3 DNA reads TGTGCCAGCAGCGAGACGGACAGGGGGCTATACGAGCAGTACTTC. Amino acids: CASSETDRGLYEQYF.

The genes are TRBV19 and TRBJ1-1, with D unclear. V lost 7 bases and J lost 0, with 9 bases in between. This CDR3 region has 13 residues. Germline V gives CDR1 LNHDA, CDR2 SQIVND (reference sequence). The CDR3 coding sequence is TGTGCCAGTAAGACGATTATGAACACTGAAGCTTTCTTT. It codes for CASKTIMNTEAFF.

Remarks on this clone: The sample carries other DNA sequences with the same CDR3. The chain has TRBV29-1 and TRBJ2-1; 9 bases map to TRBD2. Germline V gives CDR1 SQVTM, CDR2 ANQGSEA. The CDR3 spans 12 residues. Trimming removed 7 bases from V and 4 bases from J; junction bases left unmatched: 2. CDR3 amino acids: CSATSGYNEQFF. CDR3 nucleotide sequence: TGCAGCGCGACTAGCGGTTACAATGAGCAGTTCTTC.

The rearrangement uses TRBV19 and TRBJ2-4; D is unclear. CDR3 length: 16 amino acids. V lost 7 bases and J 0 bases, leaving 16 bases between the germline ends. Per the germline V gene, CDR1 is LNHDA and CDR2 is SQIVND (reference sequence). CDR3 sequence reads: CASTPLGTLAKNIQYF. The DNA for the CDR3 is TGTGCCAGTACCCCCTTGGGAACCCTAGCCAAAAACATTCAGTACTTC. The full variable domain, rest sourced from reference TRBV19 and TRBJ2-4, is DGGITQSPKYLFRKEGQNVTLSCEQNLNHDAMYWYRQDPGQGLRLIYYSQIVNDFQKGDIAEGYSVSREKKESFPLTVTSAQKNPTAFYLCASTPLGTLAKNIQYFGAGTRLSVL.

The genes are TRBV4-3 and TRBJ2-7; D is unresolved. V dropped 0 bases and J dropped 3 bases, with 12 bases sitting between them. Germline CDR1 LGHNA, CDR2 YSLEER. The CDR3 sequence is 15 residues long. The CDR3 loop reads CASSQELAGNYEQYF. The CDR3 DNA sequence: TGCGCCAGCAGCCAAGAGCTTGCAGGAAACTACGAGCAGTACTTC.

This clone has a single count. J is TRBJ2-1 and V is TRBV11-3; D unresolved. CDR1 is SGHNT, CDR2 YENEEA, per germline. The V and J ends lost 5 bases and 16 bases respectively, with 12 bases between them. This CDR3 contains 10 residues. As DNA, the CDR3 is TGTGCCAGCAGCCCACGTGGATTTTTCTTC. Its translation is CASSPRGFFF.

This chain links TRBV7-9 with TRBJ2-3, with D possibly matching TRBD2 (5 bases). This CDR3 is built from 16 residues. Trimming stripped 4 bases from V and 5 bases from J, with 19 bases between. Germline assignment: CDR1 SEHNR and CDR2 FQNEAQ (reference sequence). The CDR3 region has the DNA TGTGCCAGCAGCTGGACCGTTACAGTCGAGGGAGATACGCAGTATTTT. It yields the protein CASSWTVTVEGDTQYF.

About this clone itself: The same CDR3 arises from other DNA sequences in this sample as well. This chain links TRBV5-1 with TRBJ1-5; 9 nucleotides line up with TRBD1. The germline V gene encodes CDR1 SGHRS and CDR2 YFSETQ. The CDR3 is 16 amino acids. V was clipped by 0 bases and J by 6 bases; unmatched bases: 7. CDR3 loop: CASSLEGQGFGQPQHF. Here the CDR3 DNA reads TGCGCCAGCAGCTTGGAGGGACAGGGCTTCGGTCAGCCCCAGCATTTT.

V usage is TRBV19 and J usage is TRBJ1-2; D is uncertain. Trimming stripped 4 bases from V and 4 bases from J, with 16 bases between. Germline CDR1 reads LNHDA; CDR2 reads SQIVND (reference sequence). The CDR3 is 15 residues long. The CDR3 coding sequence is TGTGCCAGTAGTACCCCCGGGGTACCCGCCTATGGCTACACCTTC. Translating gives CASSTPGVPAYGYTF.

The chain couples TRBV5-1 to TRBJ2-7; D ambiguous. The CDR3 extends over 16 amino acids. Trimming took off 0 bases at V and 0 bases at J, with 13 bases between the two ends. Germline CDR1 is SGHRS and CDR2 is YFSETQ. CDR3 bases: TGCGCCAGCAGCTTGGAACCAGCCGAGTCCTCCTACGAGCAGTACTTC. Translated: CASSLEPAESSYEQYF.

The CDR3 sequence is CASSSRETGASYEQYF. CDR3 in DNA: TGTGCCAGTAGTAGTCGAGAGACAGGGGCCTCCTACGAGCAGTACTTC. V usage is TRBV19 and J usage is TRBJ2-7; 8 bases are shared with TRBD1. The CDR3 extends over 16 amino acids. Germline assignment: CDR1 LNHDA and CDR2 SQIVND (reference sequence). V gave up 4 bases and J gave up 0 bases; unmatched junction bases: 8. The complete variable domain, with remaining parts taken from reference TRBV19 and TRBJ2-7, reads DGGITQSPKYLFRKEGQNVTLSCEQNLNHDAMYWYRQDPGQGLRLIYYSQIVNDFQKGDIAEGYSVSREKKESFPLTVTSAQKNPTAFYLCASSSRETGASYEQYFGPGTRLTVT.

Details on this clone: Other DNA sequences from this sample encode an identical CDR3 as well. The chain has TRBV18 and TRBJ2-2; TRBD1 agrees at 7 bases. Unmatched junction bases numbered 1, after V lost 6 bases and J lost 6 bases. Germline V gene lookup returns CDR1 KGHSH and CDR2 LQKENI. The CDR3 spans 12 residues. CDR3 sequence: CASSQGAGELFF. The CDR3 nucleotides read TGTGCCAGCTCTCAGGGGGCCGGGGAGCTGTTTTTT.

This chain connects TRBV11-2 to TRBJ2-1, with 12 bases matching TRBD2. This CDR3 contains 13 residues. The germline gives CDR1 SGHAT, CDR2 FQNNGV. J lost 9 bases, V lost 8 bases, and 5 bases had no gene match. CDR3 in amino acids: CASASGGAGEQFF. Written as DNA, the CDR3 is TGTGCCAGCGCTAGCGGGGGGGCAGGTGAGCAGTTCTTC.

The chain recombines TRBV5-4 with TRBJ2-2, with TRBD2 matching over 12 bases. The CDR3 spans 17 residues. J gave up 2 bases and V 4 bases, and 6 bases lay outside the gene matches. CDR1 is SGHNT, CDR2 YYREEE, per germline (reference sequence). This CDR3 is CASSPGLAGFNTGELFF. CDR3 in DNA: TGTGCCAGCAGCCCAGGACTAGCGGGATTTAACACCGGGGAGCTGTTTTTT.

With respect to this clone: In the same sample, other DNA sequences code for this CDR3. The V call is TRBV5-4, the J call TRBJ2-7, with D possibly TRBD1 on 6 matching bases. The V end lost 2 bases, the J end lost 4 bases, and 10 bases lay between the germline ends. This CDR3 contains 13 residues. Germline CDR1 reads SGHNT; CDR2 reads YYREEE (reference sequence). The DNA of the CDR3 is TGTGCCAGCAGCTTAACAGGGTCGTACGAGCAGTACTTC. It is translated as CASSLTGSYEQYF. Filled out from reference TRBV5-4 and TRBJ2-7, the complete variable domain reads ETGVTQSPTHLIKTRGQQVTLRCSSQSGHNTVSWYQQALGQGPQFIFQYYREEENGRGNFPPRFSGLQFPNYSSELNVNALELDDSALYLCASSLTGSYEQYFGPGTRLTVT.

V and J are TRBV6-5 and TRBJ1-6; 11 nucleotides align to TRBD1. V shed 6 bases, J shed 9 bases, and the junction held 1 base outside the gene matches. The CDR3 is 13 residues long. CDR1 MNHEY and CDR2 SVGAGI come from the germline V gene. CDR3 DNA: TGTGCCAGCAGAGGGACAGGGGGTTCACCCCTCCACTTT. Its protein is CASRGTGGSPLHF.

This rearrangement joins TRBV5-1 to TRBJ2-2; D call uncertain. CDR1 and CDR2 from the germline V gene are SGHRS and YFSETQ. The CDR3 runs to 15 residues. V lost 0 bases and J lost 5, with 11 bases in between. CDR3 loop: CASSLEWGRTGELFF. The CDR3 nucleotides read TGCGCCAGCAGCTTGGAATGGGGAAGAACCGGGGAGCTGTTTTTT.

V is TRBV2 and J is TRBJ1-6; 8 bases match TRBD1. This CDR3 spans 15 amino acids. With V trimmed by 7 bases and J by 1 base, 3 bases remained unmatched. Germline loops: CDR1 SNHLY, CDR2 FYNNEI. CDR3: CASTRGLSYNSPLHF. The CDR3 DNA reads TGTGCCAGCACCAGGGGGCTGTCCTATAATTCACCCCTCCACTTT.

The chain joins TRBV10-1 to TRBJ2-3, with 10 bases that match TRBD2. CDR1 and CDR2 (germline): WNHNN, SYGVQD (reference sequence). The CDR3 is 12 residues long. V gave up 11 bases and J gave up 6 bases; unmatched junction bases: 5. The CDR3 sequence is CAGGLAWDTQYF. CDR3 DNA sequence: TGCGCCGGGGGACTAGCGTGGGATACGCAGTATTTT.

The chain carries TRBV5-6 and TRBJ2-5; 11 bases align to TRBD2. Per germline, CDR1 SGHDT and CDR2 YYEEEE. This CDR3 has 18 amino acids. Trimming took 3 bases from V and 6 from J; bases not matched to a gene: 16. Here the CDR3 DNA reads TGTGCCAGCAGCTCCCTATCATTGAGGACTAGCGGGCCTCAGACCCAGTACTTC. Encoded protein: CASSSLSLRTSGPQTQYF.

A remark on this clone: Other DNA variants within this sample encode the same CDR3. The rearrangement links TRBV7-2 to TRBJ1-1; D is uncertain. Between the trimmed V and J ends, which lost 5 bases and 8 bases, there was a span of 9 bases. The CDR3 consists of 11 residues. In germline, CDR1 is SGHTA, CDR2 FQGNSA. CDR3 amino acids: CASSLGVEAFF. As DNA, the CDR3 is TGTGCCAGCAGCCTTGGGGTAGAAGCTTTCTTT.

The chain uses TRBV27 and TRBJ1-4, with D unclear. The V gene's germline CDR1 is MNHEY and CDR2 SMNVEV (reference sequence). V lost 3 bases to trimming and J lost 10 bases, with 15 bases between them. The CDR3 totals 14 residues. The CDR3 here is CASSLTTERGKLFF. The CDR3 nucleotides read TGTGCCAGCAGTTTGACGACCGAACGGGGAAAACTGTTTTTT.

The V gene is TRBV27, the J gene TRBJ2-2; TRBD2 aligns across 10 bases. Germline-derived CDR1 and CDR2 are MNHEY and SMNVEV (reference sequence). V shed 6 bases and J 6 bases; nucleotides not matched to a gene: 7. This CDR3 is 15 amino acids long. As DNA, the CDR3 is TGTGCCAGCAGGACGAGCGGGGGGGCCCCCGGGGAGCTGTTTTTT. As protein: CASRTSGGAPGELFF.

V gene TRBV5-1 combines with J gene TRBJ2-1, with D possibly matching TRBD2 (6 bases). The CDR3 length is 15 residues. Between the trimmed V and J ends, which lost 3 bases and 0 bases, there was a span of 10 bases. In germline, CDR1 is SGHRS, CDR2 YFSETQ. CDR3 sequence reads: CASSSPSDSYNEQFF. In nucleotides, the CDR3 is TGCGCCAGCAGCTCCCCTAGCGACTCCTACAATGAGCAGTTCTTC.

J is TRBJ2-2 and V is TRBV19, with 7 bases aligning to TRBD1. This CDR3 region has 14 residues. Germline V gives CDR1 LNHDA, CDR2 SQIVND (reference sequence). The trim removed 7 bases at V and 4 bases at J, leaving 6 bases unmatched. The CDR3 DNA reads TGTGCCAGTATAGGGCAGGGGGTCACCGGGGAGCTGTTTTTT. It translates to CASIGQGVTGELFF. Combining the CDR3 with reference TRBV19 and TRBJ2-2 gives the whole variable domain DGGITQSPKYLFRKEGQNVTLSCEQNLNHDAMYWYRQDPGQGLRLIYYSQIVNDFQKGDIAEGYSVSREKKESFPLTVTSAQKNPTAFYLCASIGQGVTGELFFGEGSRLTVL.

Of note for this clone: The sample holds other DNA sequences that translate to the same CDR3. The chain couples TRBV2 to TRBJ2-1; weak D call: TRBD2 (6 bases). Per the germline V gene, CDR1 is SNHLY and CDR2 is FYNNEI. V was shortened by 6 bases and J by 2 bases, with 8 bases between the two germline ends. This CDR3 has 13 residues. As DNA, the CDR3 is TGTGCCAGCAGAGGGACTGCCTACAATGAGCAGTTCTTC. Its protein is CASRGTAYNEQFF.